Below are 27 T cell receptor beta chains sequenced from a single sample in a study of blood T cell repertoires in COVID-19. Sequenced by immunoSEQ multiplex PCR; TCRdb stores in-frame clones only, minus some. The sample has over 60,000 clones, around 90% seen once. Sequencing was done on a sample of peripheral blood. Source of these receptors: a woman older than 75 with active COVID-19.

The rearrangement links TRBV14 to TRBJ1-1; D perhaps matches TRBD1 (5 bases). This CDR3 comprises 16 residues. CDR1 and CDR2 (germline): SGHDN, FVKESK. The V and J ends lost 1 base and 3 bases respectively, with 15 bases between them. The CDR3 protein is CASSQAIGVADTEAFF. CDR3 sequence (DNA): TGTGCCAGCAGCCAAGCTATAGGGGTCGCGGACACTGAAGCTTTCTTT.

The chain joins TRBV12-3 or TRBV12-4 to TRBJ2-1; possibly TRBD2 for D (6 bases). V dropped 0 bases and J dropped 14 bases, with 14 bases sitting between them. The CDR3 sequence is 13 residues long. The CDR3 is CASSLAAGTQEFF. The DNA of the CDR3 is TGTGCCAGCAGTTTAGCAGCCGGGACTCAAGAGTTCTTC.

V usage is TRBV7-7 and J usage is TRBJ2-3; D is unresolved. Germline CDR1 SSHAT, CDR2 FNYEAQ (reference sequence). V lost 5 bases to trimming and J lost 5 bases, with 5 bases between them. The CDR3 consists of 11 residues. The CDR3 sequence: CASSLRDTQYF. CDR3 coding DNA: TGTGCCAGCAGCCTAAGAGATACGCAGTATTTT.

V and J are TRBV5-4 and TRBJ1-3, with 9 bases that match TRBD1. CDR1 is SGHNT and CDR2 is YYREEE in the germline V gene (reference sequence). The V gene end was trimmed by 2 bases and the J gene end by 8 bases; junction bases not matched to a gene: 2. The CDR3 has 13 amino acids. CDR3 nucleotide sequence: TGTGCCAGCAGCTTTCGGGACAGGGACACCATATATTTT. Protein: CASSFRDRDTIYF.

The rearrangement uses TRBV9 and TRBJ2-7, with 13 bases fitting TRBD2. CDR3 length: 17 amino acids. V was clipped by 0 bases and J by 2 bases; unmatched bases: 5. CDR1 and CDR2 from the germline V gene are SGDLS and YYNGEE. The CDR3, as DNA: TGTGCCAGCAGCGTAGGCCCCACTAGCGGGAGGGCCTACGAGCAGTACTTC. It specifies CASSVGPTSGRAYEQYF.

This chain connects TRBV5-4 to TRBJ2-2; D gene ambiguous. This CDR3 contains 16 residues. Trimming removed 2 bases at V and 2 bases at J, with 13 bases between. From germline, CDR1 is SGHNT and CDR2 YYREEE (reference sequence). Here the CDR3 reads CASSFAVGFNTGELFF. As DNA, the CDR3 is TGTGCCAGCAGCTTTGCGGTAGGATTCAACACCGGGGAGCTGTTTTTT.

This clone was recorded a few times. Mismatch with germline at one junction end may stem from a read error. V is TRBV18 and J is TRBJ2-3; tentative D call: TRBD1 (5 bases). The CDR3 totals 20 residues. CDR1 and CDR2 (germline): KGHSH, LQKENI. In nucleotides, the CDR3 is TGTGCCAGCTCCCCACCCCAGGGATCGATAGTCGGCCCTAGCACAGATACGCAGTATTTT. Amino acids: CASSPPQGSIVGPSTDTQYF.

This clone came up a few times. This chain connects TRBV21-1 to TRBJ2-7; the table names TRBD2, a call not compared with the DNA. TRBV21-1 is termed a pseudogene. The CDR3 consists of 16 residues. DNA of the CDR3: TGTGCCAGCAGCAACCGGAGGAAACTTTCCTCCTACGAGCAGTACTTC. Protein: CASSNRRKLSSYEQYF.

The chain employs TRBV30 and TRBJ2-7; 10 bases line up with TRBD1. The CDR3 consists of 16 residues. The V segment lost 0 bases and the J segment 4 bases; nucleotides outside the gene matches: 9. Germline V CDR1 and CDR2: GTSNPN, SVGIG (reference sequence). The DNA for the CDR3 is TGTGCCTGGAGTGTAAAGGGACAGGGGTTAGGGTACGAGCAGTACTTC. The encoded protein is CAWSVKGQGLGYEQYF. Filled out from reference TRBV30 and TRBJ2-7, the complete variable domain reads SQTIHQWPATLVQPVGSPLSLECTVEGTSNPNLYWYRQAAGRGLQLLFYSVGIGQISSEVPQNLSASRPQDRQFILSSKKLLLSDSGFYLCAWSVKGQGLGYEQYFGPGTRLTVT.

The gene calls are TRBV7-6 and TRBJ2-1, with 14 nucleotides matching TRBD2. Germline V lookup: CDR1 SGHVS, CDR2 FNYEAQ. CDR3 size: 18 residues. V lost 5 bases to trimming and J lost 0 bases; unmatched junction nucleotides: 6. CDR3 region: CASSLTSGRGSSYNEQFF. The CDR3 region has the DNA TGTGCCAGCAGCCTGACTAGCGGGAGGGGTAGCTCCTACAATGAGCAGTTCTTC.

V is TRBV3-1 (or the pseudogene TRBV3-2) and J is TRBJ2-1; TRBD2 matches 7 bases. Germline CDR1 reads LGHDT; CDR2 reads YNNKEL (reference sequence). CDR3 size: 16 residues. Germline trimming cut 1 base from V and 0 bases from J; bases unmatched to any gene: 3. This CDR3 reads CASSQGGSRSYNEQFF. The CDR3 bases are TGTGCCAGCAGCCAAGGCGGGAGTCGCTCCTACAATGAGCAGTTCTTC.

The V call is TRBV24-1, the J call TRBJ1-1; D is possibly TRBD1 (6 bases). The CDR3 consists of 15 residues. Germline CDR1 reads KGHDR; CDR2 reads SFDVKD. V was shortened by 2 bases and J by 0 bases, with 9 bases between the two germline ends. The CDR3 protein is CATSDSTGLNTEAFF. The CDR3 DNA is TGTGCCACCAGTGATTCCACAGGGCTGAACACTGAAGCTTTCTTT.

The rearrangement joins TRBV7-3 to TRBJ2-7; 8 bases are a match to TRBD2. CDR3 length: 16 amino acids. CDR1 SGHTA and CDR2 FQGTGA come from the germline V gene. Germline trimming cut 8 bases from V and 6 bases from J; bases unmatched to any gene: 18. The CDR3 DNA reads TGTGCCAGCGGGCTATACTTGGGTTCAGCGGGAGCCGAGCAGTACTTC. Amino acid sequence: CASGLYLGSAGAEQYF.

This clone was seen only a few times. The CDR3: CASSSVAGRDGYTF. The CDR3 DNA sequence: TGTGCCAGCAGCAGTGTGGCAGGGAGGGATGGCTACACCTTC. The rearrangement links TRBV21-1 to TRBJ1-2. TRBV21-1 is an annotated pseudogene. The CDR3 contains 14 residues.

J is TRBJ2-3 and V is TRBV4-3; 12 nucleotides match TRBD2. Trimming at V came to 1 base and at J to 4 bases, leaving 9 bases not matched to a gene. CDR1 and CDR2 from the germline V gene are LGHNA and YSLEER. The CDR3 is 18 residues long. CDR3 sequence: CASSQVGLAGGVADTQYF. The CDR3 DNA sequence: TGCGCCAGCAGCCAAGTTGGGCTAGCGGGAGGGGTCGCAGATACGCAGTATTTT.

A single count supports this clone. The rearrangement links TRBV3-1 (or the pseudogene TRBV3-2) to TRBJ2-7, with 9 positions matching TRBD1. The ends lost 3 bases at V and 2 bases at J; junction bases unmatched: 5. This CDR3 contains 15 residues. The germline gives CDR1 LGHDT, CDR2 YNNKEL (reference sequence). The CDR3 coding sequence is TGTGCCAGCAGCCACTCCGGGACAGGGACCTACGAGCAGTACTTC. As protein: CASSHSGTGTYEQYF.

The chain carries TRBV5-5 and TRBJ2-6; D call uncertain. The length of the CDR3 is 13 residues. Trimming cost V 4 bases and J 0 bases, with 2 bases left between them. CDR1 and CDR2 from the germline V gene are SGHKS and YYEKEE (reference sequence). The CDR3 reads CASSRSGANVLTF. Written as DNA, the CDR3 is TGTGCCAGCAGCCGCTCTGGGGCCAACGTCCTGACTTTC.

The chain has TRBV5-4 and TRBJ2-2; D perhaps matches TRBD1 (5 bases). Deletions cut 3 bases from V and 2 bases from J, with 11 bases between. CDR3 length: 15 residues. Germline values: CDR1 SGHNT, CDR2 YYREEE (reference sequence). CDR3 in DNA: TGTGCCAGCAGCTCAAAACAGGTTAACACCGGGGAGCTGTTTTTT. This encodes CASSSKQVNTGELFF.

V gene TRBV11-2 combines with J gene TRBJ2-5; the D is unclear. This CDR3 spans 13 amino acids. V lost 1 base to trimming and J lost 3 bases, with 6 bases between them. The germline gives CDR1 SGHAT, CDR2 FQNNGV. CDR3: CASSLAHEETQYF. The CDR3 DNA is TGTGCCAGCAGCTTAGCACACGAAGAGACCCAGTACTTC.

The chain uses TRBV28 and TRBJ2-3, with D maybe TRBD2 (6 bases). Trimming shortened V by 7 bases and J by 2 bases, and 13 bases separated the two germline ends. The CDR3 sequence is 14 residues long. CDR1 is MDHEN, CDR2 SYDVKM, per germline. The CDR3 DNA sequence: TGTGCCAGCACCCTCGGGGGTAACACAGATACGCAGTATTTT. This codes for CASTLGGNTDTQYF.

In the case of this clone: Other DNA sequences in the sample encode the same CDR3. The V gene is TRBV18, the J gene TRBJ2-7; D ambiguous. Germline assignment: CDR1 KGHSH and CDR2 LQKENI. This CDR3 has 12 residues. V dropped 3 bases and J dropped 0 bases, with 3 bases sitting between them. The CDR3 DNA reads TGTGCCAGCTCACCCTCCTCCTACGAGCAGTACTTC. This translates into CASSPSSYEQYF.

This rearrangement joins TRBV24-1 to TRBJ2-1; tentatively, D is TRBD2 (5 bases). The CDR3 sequence is 17 residues long. V shed 2 bases and J shed 2 bases, with 15 bases lying between them. Germline V gene data show CDR1 as KGHDR and CDR2 as SFDVKD. CDR3 sequence reads: CATSDSTGNGAYNEQFF. The CDR3 DNA is TGTGCCACCAGTGATTCGACGGGGAACGGGGCCTACAATGAGCAGTTCTTC.

This clone appeared once. This sequence joins TRBV27 and TRBJ2-3, with 10 bases lining up with TRBD1. Germline V gene lookup returns CDR1 MNHEY and CDR2 SMNVEV (reference sequence). The CDR3 is made up of 16 amino acids. The V segment lost 4 bases and the J segment 2 bases; nucleotides outside the gene matches: 6. The CDR3 spells CASSYGTGVNTDTQYF. The DNA for the CDR3 is TGTGCCAGCAGTTATGGGACAGGGGTGAACACAGATACGCAGTATTTT.

The chain is built from TRBV28 and TRBJ1-2; TRBD1 aligns across 7 bases. The CDR3 totals 15 residues. Germline lookup yields CDR1 MDHEN and CDR2 SYDVKM. Trimming removed 7 bases from V and 4 bases from J; junction bases left unmatched: 12. In DNA, the CDR3 is TGTGCCAGCAACCCCGGGACAGCTGGGCTCTATGGCTACACCTTC. This codes for CASNPGTAGLYGYTF.

The CDR3 loop is CASSLGLAGADTQYF. As DNA, the CDR3 is TGTGCCAGCAGTCTGGGACTAGCGGGAGCAGATACGCAGTATTTT. The chain couples TRBV27 to TRBJ2-3, with 14 positions matching TRBD2. Per germline, CDR1 MNHEY and CDR2 SMNVEV (reference sequence). This CDR3 contains 15 residues. V shed 5 bases, J shed 4 bases, and the junction held 2 bases outside the gene matches.

The rearrangement uses TRBV6-5 and TRBJ1-1; 12 positions match TRBD1. Trimming at V came to 7 bases and at J to 11 bases, leaving 14 bases not matched to a gene. CDR1 is MNHEY, CDR2 SVGAGI, per germline. The CDR3 is 15 amino acids. The CDR3 is CASIKTGTGGVRAFF. CDR3 DNA: TGTGCCAGCATTAAAACCGGGACAGGGGGCGTCCGGGCTTTCTTT.

This clone was seen a handful of times. The chain employs TRBV28 and TRBJ1-4, with D unresolved. The V gene's germline CDR1 is MDHEN and CDR2 SYDVKM. CDR3 size: 17 residues. Trimming removed 6 bases at V and 4 bases at J, with 21 bases between. CDR3 DNA sequence: TGTGCCAGCAGCTCGTATCAAAACGGGGTCGGTAATGAAAAACTGTTTTTT. Translated: CASSSYQNGVGNEKLFF.